This is a list of T cell receptor beta chains from one sample in a study of blood T cell repertoires in COVID-19. TCRdb's table, derived via immunoSEQ multiplex PCR, lists solely in-frame clones and lacks some. The data contain 400,000 to 450,000 clones, approximately 92% of them singletons. Sequencing was carried out using PBMCs or T cells enriched from blood (not recorded which). The receptors come from a man younger than 40 who had recovered from COVID-19. CDR3s include the opening cysteine and the closing phenylalanine or tryptophan. A D gene is named only where the DNA matches it firmly.

>TRBD1|TRBJ2-3|TRBV5-6
TGTGCCAGCAGCTTGAACAGGGGGAGCGCAGATACGCAGTATTTT
CASSLNRGSADTQYF
>NA|TRBJ2-1|TRBV27
TGTGCCAGCAGTTGGGGAGGCATCTACTACAATGAGCAGTTCTTC
CASSWGGIYYNEQFF
>NA|TRBJ2-7|TRBV5-6
TGTGCCAGCAGCTTGGCCGTAGCGGCCTCCTACGAGCAGTACTTC
CASSLAVAASYEQYF
>NA|TRBJ2-5|TRBV11-2
TGTGCCAGCAGCCTGATCGGGGGAGAGACCCAGTACTTC
CASSLIGGETQYF
>TRBD1|TRBJ2-2|TRBV29-1
TGCAGCGCCTACCGGGACAGGGACACCGGGGAGCTGTTTTTT
CSAYRDRDTGELFF
>NA|TRBJ2-1|TRBV3-1/TRBV3-2
TGTGCCAGCAGCCAAGGCGGAGGACAGTTCTTC
CASSQGGGQFF
>TRBD2|TRBJ2-7|TRBV13
TGTGCCAGCAGCTTAATAGCGGGGGGAACCTACGAGCAGTACTTC
CASSLIAGGTYEQYF
>TRBD1|TRBJ1-2|TRBV28
TGTGCCAGCAGCAAAGGGACAGGGGAACGGAGTGGCTACACCTTC
CASSKGTGERSGYTF
>NA|TRBJ2-3|TRBV13
TGTGCCAGCAGCTTCCAACAGGGCACAGATACGCAGTATTTT
CASSFQQGTDTQYF
>NA|TRBJ2-7|TRBV6-5
TGTGCCAGCAGTAAGGGGGGGCCGCACGCGCAGTACTTC
CASSKGGPHAQYF
>NA|TRBJ1-2|TRBV10-3
TGTGCCATCTCCGGGGGTAACTATGGCTACACCTTC
CAISGGNYGYTF
>TRBD2|TRBJ2-5|TRBV7-9
TGTGCCAGCGTCGGGGGGGAGGTCTCGCAAGAGACCCAGTACTTC
CASVGGEVSQETQYF
>TRBD1|TRBJ1-6|TRBV7-9
TGTGCCAGCAGCACAGGGGGCACTTCCTATAATTCACCCCTCCACTTT
CASSTGGTSYNSPLHF